This is a list of T cell receptor beta chains from one sample in a study of T cells in tumors after PD-1 blockade. Measured with immunoSEQ multiplex PCR; TCRdb has only the in-frame clones, and not every one. The table includes 20,000 or so clones, 65% to 85% detected once. The starting material was PBMCs, obtained after anti-PD-1 therapy. The receptor set was obtained from a human donor with advanced basal cell or squamous cell carcinoma (not recorded which). CDR3s include the opening cysteine and the closing phenylalanine or tryptophan. D genes are given only for firm matches. Clone size is shown for a subset of rows, as once, few, many or a class of expanded clone.

V	J	D	size	CDR3	DNA
TRBV2	TRBJ1-6	TRBD1	-	CASSPRQGSSSPLHF	TGTGCCAGCAGCCCTCGACAGGGGAGTAGTTCACCCCTCCACTTT
TRBV12-5	TRBJ2-7	-	few	CASGPATGGAYEQYF	TGTGCTAGTGGTCCTGCAACAGGGGGGGCCTACGAGCAGTACTTC
TRBV9	TRBJ2-1	-	-	CASSRGSINEQFF	TGTGCCAGCAGCCGAGGGTCAATCAATGAGCAGTTCTTC
TRBV7-9	TRBJ1-1	-	-	CASSTGSGTEAFF	TGTGCCAGCAGCACCGGGTCTGGCACTGAAGCTTTCTTT
TRBV29-1	TRBJ2-7	TRBD2	-	CSVYLAGEGEQYF	TGCAGCGTGTACTTAGCGGGAGAGGGCGAGCAGTACTTC
TRBV19	TRBJ2-3	-	-	CASSMTGTDTQYF	TGTGCCAGTAGTATGACAGGCACAGATACGCAGTATTTT
TRBV15	TRBJ2-2	-	-	CATSRVPYTGELFF	TGTGCCACCAGCAGAGTCCCTTACACCGGGGAGCTGTTTTTT
TRBV19	TRBJ1-2	-	-	CASSKQGRDYGYTF	TGTGCCAGTAGTAAACAGGGCCGGGACTATGGCTACACCTTC
TRBV28	TRBJ2-7	-	once	CASSRGGSGYEQYF	TGTGCCAGCAGTCGAGGGGGGAGCGGTTACGAGCAGTACTTC
TRBV11-3	TRBJ2-7	TRBD2	-	CASSPLGGSYEQYF	TGTGCCAGCAGCCCTCTGGGCGGGAGTTACGAGCAGTACTTC
TRBV6-6	TRBJ1-2	TRBD1	-	CASSYFRDRGNYGYTF	TGTGCCAGCAGTTACTTTAGGGACAGGGGGAACTATGGCTACACCTTC
TRBV6-1	TRBJ2-7	TRBD1	-	CASSEARDRPTYEQYF	TGTGCCAGCAGTGAAGCTCGGGACAGACCGACCTACGAGCAGTACTTC
TRBV5-4	TRBJ2-2	-	-	CASSFSAYTGELFF	TGTGCCAGCAGCTTCTCGGCCTACACCGGGGAGCTGTTTTTT
TRBV5-1	TRBJ1-2	TRBD1	-	CASSLAGRGHYGYTF	TGCGCCAGCAGCTTGGCGGGGAGGGGGCATTATGGCTACACCTTC
TRBV19	TRBJ2-3	-	once	CASSPSTDTQYF	TGTGCCAGTAGTCCTAGCACAGATACGCAGTATTTT
TRBV7-6	TRBJ2-5	-	-	CASSLVAVETQYF	TGTGCCAGCAGCTTAGTGGCCGTCGAGACCCAGTACTTC
TRBV24-1	TRBJ2-3	TRBD1	-	CATSDTRQGAGTDTQYF	TGTGCCACCAGTGATACGAGACAGGGGGCTGGTACAGATACGCAGTATTTT
TRBV6-5	TRBJ2-3	-	-	CASSNTDTQYF	TGTGCCAGCAGTAACACAGATACGCAGTATTTT
TRBV19	TRBJ2-1	-	-	CASSISARIPNNEQFF	TGTGCCAGTAGTATATCCGCCCGGATACCAAACAATGAGCAGTTCTTC
TRBV4-1	TRBJ1-1	-	-	CASSQGGGWTEAFF	TGCGCCAGCAGCCAGGGGGGGGGTTGGACTGAAGCTTTCTTT
TRBV7-6	TRBJ2-7	-	-	CASSQSDSYEQYF	TGTGCCAGCAGCCAAAGCGACTCCTACGAGCAGTACTTC
TRBV15	TRBJ1-6	-	few	CATSRERLDSPLHF	TGTGCCACCAGCAGAGAACGGTTGGACTCACCCCTCCACTTT
TRBV11-3	TRBJ2-3	-	-	CASSLGHLVRGITDTQYF	TGTGCCAGCAGCTTAGGACATTTGGTGCGCGGGATCACAGATACGCAGTATTTT
TRBV4-2	TRBJ2-3	-	few	CASSRLPTFSGTDTQYF	TGTGCCAGCAGCCGCCTCCCAACGTTTAGCGGAACAGATACGCAGTATTTT
TRBV5-1	TRBJ2-3	-	-	CASSPRTDTQYF	TGCGCCAGCAGTCCAAGGACAGATACGCAGTATTTT
TRBV19	TRBJ2-3	TRBD2	-	CASSIGLGGGNTDTQYF	TGTGCCAGTAGTATAGGGTTGGGCGGGGGGAACACAGATACGCAGTATTTT
TRBV24-1	TRBJ1-1	-	-	CATSHRGGGTEAFF	TGTGCCACCAGTCACCGGGGAGGCGGCACTGAAGCTTTCTTT
TRBV19	TRBJ1-3	-	-	CASSDIGGNTIYF	TGTGCCAGTAGTGACATTGGAGGGAACACCATATATTTT
TRBV3-1/TRBV3-2	TRBJ2-6	TRBD1	few	CASSWTGSGANVLTF	TGTGCCAGCAGCTGGACAGGCTCTGGGGCCAACGTCCTGACTTTC
TRBV6-1	TRBJ1-2	TRBD1	-	CASSANSGTGGYTNYGYTF	TGTGCCAGCAGTGCCAACTCCGGGACAGGGGGCTATACCAACTATGGCTACACCTTC
TRBV1	TRBJ1-2	-	-	CTSSHSAGLPYGYTF	TGCACCAGCAGCCATAGTGCAGGGCTTCCCTATGGCTACACCTTC
TRBV18	TRBJ1-2	-	-	CASSPLAGHYGYTF	TGTGCCAGCTCACCACTTGCTGGGCACTATGGCTACACCTTC
TRBV28	TRBJ2-1	TRBD2	-	CASSETSGLNSYNEQFF	TGTGCCAGCAGCGAGACTAGCGGCCTAAATTCCTACAATGAGCAGTTCTTC
TRBV5-6	TRBJ2-5	-	-	CASSSVGGEETQYF	TGTGCCAGCAGCTCGGTTGGGGGCGAAGAGACCCAGTACTTC
TRBV7-9	TRBJ2-3	TRBD2	-	CASSSGRGTSGGPTDTQYF	TGTGCCAGCAGCTCAGGTCGAGGGACTAGCGGGGGTCCGACAGATACGCAGTATTTT
TRBV29-1	TRBJ2-7	-	-	CSVRVRSYEQYF	TGCAGCGTGCGGGTAAGATCCTACGAGCAGTACTTC
TRBV7-8	TRBJ2-7	TRBD2	-	CASSLWPSGRDEQYF	TGTGCCAGCAGCTTATGGCCTAGCGGGAGAGACGAGCAGTACTTC
TRBV28	TRBJ2-2	TRBD1	once	CASSSRQGGELFF	TGTGCCAGCAGTTCCAGACAGGGCGGGGAGCTGTTTTTT
TRBV2	TRBJ2-5	TRBD2	once	CASRGTSTERETQYF	TGTGCCAGCAGGGGGACTAGCACCGAACGCGAGACCCAGTACTTC
TRBV3-1/TRBV3-2	TRBJ2-5	-	-	CASSQPLEDQETQYF	TGTGCCAGCAGCCAACCCCTGGAGGACCAAGAGACCCAGTACTTC
TRBV6-1	TRBJ2-3	-	-	CASSEDRAFTDTQYF	TGTGCCAGCAGTGAAGATAGGGCGTTCACAGATACGCAGTATTTT
TRBV6-5	TRBJ1-6	-	-	CAIGGYFYNSPLHF	TGTGCCATAGGCGGATATTTCTATAATTCACCCCTCCACTTT
TRBV5-6	TRBJ1-2	TRBD1	-	CASSLGGQGQSYTF	TGTGCCAGCAGCTTGGGGGGACAGGGCCAGAGCTACACCTTC
TRBV7-9	TRBJ1-2	-	-	CASSLVSLGGVGYTF	TGTGCCAGCAGCTTGGTTTCATTAGGGGGTGTCGGCTACACCTTC
TRBV3-1/TRBV3-2	TRBJ1-2	-	few	CASSYSGTPTNYGYTF	TGTGCCAGCAGCTACTCCGGGACACCTACTAACTATGGCTACACCTTC
TRBV20-1	TRBJ2-4	-	-	CSASEGTAKNIQYF	TGCAGTGCTAGTGAGGGGACGGCCAAAAACATTCAGTACTTC
TRBV7-2	TRBJ1-1	-	-	CASSLEVSLNTEAFF	TGTGCCAGCAGCTTAGAGGTCAGCTTGAACACTGAAGCTTTCTTT
TRBV19	TRBJ1-2	-	-	CASSITGASQGYTF	TGTGCCAGTAGTATCACCGGGGCGTCGCAAGGCTACACCTTC